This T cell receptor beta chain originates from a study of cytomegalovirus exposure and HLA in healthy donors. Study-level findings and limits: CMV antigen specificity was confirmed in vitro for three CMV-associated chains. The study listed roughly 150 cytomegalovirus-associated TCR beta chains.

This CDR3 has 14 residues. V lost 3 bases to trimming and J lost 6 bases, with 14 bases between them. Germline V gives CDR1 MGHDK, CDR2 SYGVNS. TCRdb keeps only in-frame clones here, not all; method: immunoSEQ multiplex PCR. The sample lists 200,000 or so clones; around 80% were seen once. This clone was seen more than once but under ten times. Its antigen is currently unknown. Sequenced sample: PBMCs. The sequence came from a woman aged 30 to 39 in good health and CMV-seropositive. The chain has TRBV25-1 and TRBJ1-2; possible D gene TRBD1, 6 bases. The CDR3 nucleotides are TGTGCCAGCAGTGAGGGCCAGGGGTACAATGGCTACACCTTC. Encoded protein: CASSEGQGYNGYTF.